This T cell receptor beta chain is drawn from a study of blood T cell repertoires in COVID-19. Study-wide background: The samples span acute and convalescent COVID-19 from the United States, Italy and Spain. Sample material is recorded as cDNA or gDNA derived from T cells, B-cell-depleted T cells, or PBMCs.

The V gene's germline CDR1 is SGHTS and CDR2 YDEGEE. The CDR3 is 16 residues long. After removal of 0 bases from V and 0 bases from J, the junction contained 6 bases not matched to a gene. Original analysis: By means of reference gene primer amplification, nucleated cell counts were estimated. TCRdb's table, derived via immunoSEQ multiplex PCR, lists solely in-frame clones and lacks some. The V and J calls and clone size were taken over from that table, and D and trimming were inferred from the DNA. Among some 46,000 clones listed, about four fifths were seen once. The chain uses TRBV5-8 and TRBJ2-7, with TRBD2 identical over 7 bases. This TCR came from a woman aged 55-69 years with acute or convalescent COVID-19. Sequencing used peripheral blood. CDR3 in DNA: TGTGCCAGCAGCTTGGTTGGGGGGGAGAACTCCTACGAGCAGTACTTC. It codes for CASSLVGGENSYEQYF.